This T cell receptor beta chain was found in a study of graft-versus-host responses after intestinal transplantation. The overall study: Anti-thymocyte globulin induction was given to all recipients, followed by tacrolimus and steroids for 2 to 3 years.

The CDR3 spans 14 residues. Points on this clone: Its specificity is not known.

Profiling relied on immunoSEQ multiplex PCR, and the TCRdb table lists in-frame clones only, not all of them. The sample shows more than 100,000 clones, roughly 96% of them seen only once. Here the sequenced sample was unstimulated CD8+ T cells sorted from spleen or lymph node cells, taken before intestinal transplant. This sequence was found in a human donor who received an intestinal transplant. The rearrangement uses TRBV7-5 and TRBJ2-7; no check of the table's D call, TRBD1, against the DNA was made. TRBV7-5 is a listed pseudogene. In DNA form, the CDR3 reads TGTGTCAGAAGCGGTTCAGGGCCAAATTACGAGCAGTACTTC. Its protein product is CVRSGSGPNYEQYF.